This T cell receptor beta chain is drawn from a study of T cells in Graves' hyperthyroidism and ophthalmopathy. The overall study: Peripheral blood was obtained at initial diagnosis, preceding any treatment.

It was RNA transcripts that yielded the amplified TCR beta CDR3 regions. Initially, a first-round RT-PCR of the TCR CDR3 employed the HTBI primer set. TCRdb re-called the multiplex PCR reads with MiXCR, one entry per CDR3 protein. The table lists approximately 210,000 distinct CDR3 sequences, over 15% of them singletons, with roughly 50% in the top ten. Losses at the gene ends were 3 bases for V and 1 base for J; bases not matched to a gene: 7. Germline CDR1 is ENHRY and CDR2 is SYGVKD. The CDR3 is made up of 17 amino acids. The clonotype was recovered from a man in his fifties or sixties with Graves' hyperthyroidism. The gene calls are TRBV10-3 and TRBJ2-2; 8 bases align to TRBD2. The sequencing sample was made of blood. The CDR3 coding sequence is TGTGCCATCAGTGAAACAGCGGGAGAGATGAACACCGGGGAGCTGTTTTTT. Translation: CAISETAGEMNTGELFF.